Below are 20 T cell receptor beta chains sequenced from a single sample in a study of blood T cell repertoires in COVID-19. TCRdb's table, derived via immunoSEQ multiplex PCR, lists solely in-frame clones and lacks some. The data contain over 120,000 clones, 70% to 80% of them seen just once; the ten biggest clones take up 4.5% to 5%. Material: peripheral blood. The receptors shown here come from a woman older than 75 with active or convalescent COVID-19.

The J gene is TRBJ2-7, the V gene TRBV7-8; D possibly corresponds to TRBD2 (6 bases). The CDR3 is 13 amino acids. The germline V gene has CDR1 SGHVS and CDR2 FQNEAQ. V was cut by 5 bases and J by 3 bases, with 11 bases left in between. This CDR3 reads CASSPRGIYEQYF. For the CDR3, the DNA is TGTGCCAGCAGCCCCCGCGGGATCTACGAGCAGTACTTC.

The chain combines TRBV7-9 with TRBJ1-4; 12 bases agree with TRBD1. The CDR3 consists of 18 residues. The V and J ends lost 5 bases and 3 bases, in that order; junction bases with no gene match: 10. Germline V gene data show CDR1 as SEHNR and CDR2 as FQNEAQ (reference sequence). The chain's CDR3 is CASSRDGTGGKANEKLFF. The DNA for the CDR3 is TGTGCCAGCAGCCGAGATGGGACAGGGGGCAAGGCTAATGAAAAACTGTTTTTT.

A few counts support this clone. The V call is TRBV29-1, the J call TRBJ2-1, with D tentatively TRBD2 (6 bases). V was pared by 7 bases and J by 5 bases, with 18 bases between. This CDR3 region has 14 residues. Germline loops: CDR1 SQVTM, CDR2 ANQGSEA. The CDR3 bases are TGCAGCGGGGTTGCCTGGACGGGGGACAATGAGCAGTTCTTC. The encoded protein is CSGVAWTGDNEQFF.

The chain is built from TRBV3-1 (or the pseudogene TRBV3-2) and TRBJ1-6, with no clear D. Trimming took off 1 base at V and 5 bases at J, with 9 bases between the two ends. Looked up from germline, CDR1 is LGHDT and CDR2 is YNNKEL (reference sequence). This CDR3 region has 15 residues. This CDR3 reads CASSQGRGNNSPLHF. CDR3 in DNA: TGTGCCAGCAGCCAAGGAAGAGGAAATAATTCACCCCTCCACTTT.

The chain combines TRBV5-6 with TRBJ1-4, with 10 bases matching TRBD1. The CDR3 contains 15 residues. The V gene's germline CDR1 is SGHDT and CDR2 YYEEEE. V lost 1 base and J lost 7; bases outside the gene matches: 4. CDR3 sequence (DNA): TGTGCCAGCAGCTTGAACGGACAGGGGGGTGAAAAACTGTTTTTT. Translating gives CASSLNGQGGEKLFF.

For the CDR3, the DNA is TGCAGCGTCCGTGGGGGCGGTGAGCAGTTCTTC. Its protein product is CSVRGGGEQFF. The chain employs TRBV29-1 and TRBJ2-1; D may be TRBD1 (6 bases). This CDR3 region has 11 residues. The germline CDR1 and CDR2 sequences are SQVTM and ANQGSEA. The germline V and J ends were trimmed by 6 bases and 9 bases, with 12 bases remaining between them.

J is TRBJ1-5 and V is TRBV7-9; D call uncertain. Germline assignment: CDR1 SEHNR and CDR2 FQNEAQ (reference sequence). Trimming removed 5 bases at V and 4 bases at J, with 15 bases between. The CDR3 sequence is 15 residues long. The CDR3 loop reads CASSPMGSPNQPQHF. As DNA, the CDR3 is TGTGCCAGCAGCCCCATGGGCTCTCCGAATCAGCCCCAGCATTTT.

The chain recombines TRBV6-5 with TRBJ1-1, with D unclear. Looked up from germline, CDR1 is MNHEY and CDR2 is SVGAGI. This CDR3 has 15 residues. Trimming shortened V by 5 bases and J by 5 bases, and 18 bases separated the two germline ends. The CDR3 loop reads CASSPYGYSSTEAFF. The CDR3 DNA follows: TGTGCCAGCAGTCCATATGGTTATTCGAGTACTGAAGCTTTCTTT.

This clone appeared a few times. The rearrangement uses TRBV30 and TRBJ1-1; TRBD1 matches at 7 bases. The V segment lost 1 base and the J segment 11 bases; nucleotides outside the gene matches: 10. Germline lookup yields CDR1 GTSNPN and CDR2 SVGIG (reference sequence). This CDR3 contains 13 residues. The CDR3 region is CAWSAGDSLGAFF. DNA for the CDR3: TGTGCCTGGAGTGCGGGGGACAGCCTTGGGGCTTTCTTT.

CDR3 residues: CSASIPQGMRGYTF. The CDR3 DNA reads as TGCAGTGCTAGTATCCCGCAGGGAATGAGGGGCTACACCTTC. V is TRBV20-1 and J is TRBJ1-2; D is possibly TRBD1 (5 bases). The germline V gene has CDR1 DFQATT and CDR2 SNEGSKA (reference sequence). The length of the CDR3 is 14 residues. V gave up 3 bases and J gave up 8 bases, with 19 bases separating them.

The genes are TRBV6-6 and TRBJ2-2, with 7 bases identical to TRBD1. The length of the CDR3 is 15 residues. Germline V lookup: CDR1 MNHNY, CDR2 SVGAGI (reference sequence). After removal of 0 bases from V and 4 bases from J, the junction contained 2 bases not matched to a gene. The CDR3 loop reads CASSYSDRPTGELFF. The CDR3 DNA sequence: TGTGCCAGCAGTTACTCGGACAGGCCCACCGGGGAGCTGTTTTTT.

The CDR3 DNA sequence: TGTGCCAGCAGCTTACGAGCGGGGGGGTTTCAAGAGACCCAGTACTTC. Translating it yields CASSLRAGGFQETQYF. The chain links TRBV13 to TRBJ2-5; 10 nucleotides match TRBD2. This CDR3 contains 16 residues. The V segment lost 2 bases and the J segment 2 bases; nucleotides outside the gene matches: 5. Germline V gene sequence: CDR1 PRHDT, CDR2 FYEKMQ (reference sequence). Complete variable domain (other parts from reference TRBV13 and TRBJ2-5): AAGVIQSPRHLIKEKRETATLKCYPIPRHDTVYWYQQGPGQDPQFLISFYEKMQSDKGSIPDRFSAQQFSDYHSELNMSSLELGDSALYFCASSLRAGGFQETQYFGPGTRLLVL.

This chain links TRBV18 with TRBJ1-1; D might be TRBD1 (5 bases). Per germline, CDR1 KGHSH and CDR2 LQKENI. V gave up 6 bases and J gave up 1 base, with 21 bases separating them. The CDR3 sequence is 17 residues long. CDR3 protein: CASSWDGRTDKNTEAFF. In nucleotides, the CDR3 is TGTGCCAGCTCCTGGGACGGGAGGACTGATAAGAACACTGAAGCTTTCTTT.

This clone showed up just a few times. This chain joins TRBV4-3 and TRBJ2-1, with a tentative D call TRBD1 (5 bases). V was pared by 0 bases and J by 5 bases, with 11 bases between. The CDR3 covers 15 residues. Germline CDR1 LGHNA, CDR2 YSLEER. DNA for the CDR3: TGCGCCAGCAGCCAAGATCGGCGGACACACAATGAGCAGTTCTTC. Protein: CASSQDRRTHNEQFF.

The chain uses TRBV5-1 and TRBJ2-7; possible D gene TRBD1, 6 bases. Germline loops: CDR1 SGHRS, CDR2 YFSETQ. This CDR3 is 13 amino acids long. Trimming left V 5 bases short and J 3 bases short, with 12 bases between. The CDR3 region is CASRAGTYYEQYF. In DNA, the CDR3 is TGCGCCAGCAGGGCCGGGACATACTACGAGCAGTACTTC.

The chain recombines TRBV6-5 with TRBJ1-2; D perhaps matches TRBD1 (5 bases). V was pared by 7 bases and J by 2 bases, with 8 bases between. The CDR3 has 12 residues. From germline, CDR1 is MNHEY and CDR2 SVGAGI. CDR3 protein: CASIKGNYGYTF. DNA of the CDR3: TGTGCCAGCATTAAGGGGAACTATGGCTACACCTTC.

The gene calls are TRBV5-4 and TRBJ1-2; the match to TRBD1 covers 8 bases. CDR3 length equals 14 residues. Per the germline V gene, CDR1 is SGHNT and CDR2 is YYREEE (reference sequence). After removal of 4 bases from V and 3 bases from J, the junction contained 5 bases not matched to a gene. This chain's CDR3 is CASSPPGQDYGYTF. CDR3 nucleotide sequence: TGTGCCAGCAGCCCGCCGGGACAGGACTATGGCTACACCTTC. The full variable domain, in which reference TRBV5-4 and TRBJ1-2 provide the parts outside the CDR3, is ETGVTQSPTHLIKTRGQQVTLRCSSQSGHNTVSWYQQALGQGPQFIFQYYREEENGRGNFPPRFSGLQFPNYSSELNVNALELDDSALYLCASSPPGQDYGYTFGSGTRLTVV.

J is TRBJ1-6 and V is TRBV6-5; 7 bases are a match to TRBD1. V lost 6 bases to trimming and J lost 11 bases; unmatched junction nucleotides: 13. Germline CDR1 and CDR2: MNHEY and SVGAGI. The CDR3 sequence is 15 residues long. The CDR3 DNA sequence: TGTGCCAGCAGGTCCCCCGGACAGGCAGGACCACCCCTCCACTTT. This encodes CASRSPGQAGPPLHF.

In this sample, this clone turned up a few times. V gene TRBV7-6 combines with J gene TRBJ1-5, with D perhaps matching TRBD1 (6 bases). The germline V gene encodes CDR1 SGHVS and CDR2 FNYEAQ. Deletions cut 4 bases from V and 4 bases from J, with 17 bases between. The CDR3 consists of 16 residues. The CDR3 DNA reads TGTGCCAGCAGCTCCGCCAGCGTTAGGGGGAATCAGCCCCAGCATTTT. It translates to CASSSASVRGNQPQHF.

This chain uses TRBV19 with TRBJ1-6; 7 nucleotides line up with TRBD1. Germline lookup yields CDR1 LNHDA and CDR2 SQIVND (reference sequence). The CDR3 runs to 14 residues. V was pared by 4 bases and J by 10 bases, with 7 bases of the junction left unmatched. CDR3 bases: TGTGCCAGTAGTACGACAGGGTGGGGCTCACCCCTCCACTTT. As protein: CASSTTGWGSPLHF.